What follows are 31 T cell receptor beta chains derived from one specimen sequenced in a study of tumor-infiltrating lymphocytes in primary liver carcinoma. Total RNA amounting to roughly 450 ng was the source from which TCR beta cDNA was made with a constant-region primer. Slightly modified ARM-PCR served as the procedure for the TCR beta libraries. These libraries came from three rounds of nested multiplex PCR. In the first two PCR rounds, TRBV1-TRBV30 forward primers were paired with a C-beta reverse primer, and each round lasted approximately 10 cycles. One entry per CDR3 protein, called by TCRdb with MiXCR from the multiplex PCR reads. The table lists roughly 100,000 distinct CDR3 sequences, approximately 78% of them singletons, with approximately 18% in the top ten. Investigators took RNA and DNA out together from 20-30 mg of unsorted bulk tissue. Specimen: liver tumor tissue from sampling region 3. Sample subset: tumor region T3, left-lateral pole. These receptors all stem from a middle-aged man with primary liver carcinoma and hepatitis B virus infection.

With regard to this clonotype: The conserved closing phenylalanine or tryptophan is absent in this CDR3, likely reflecting a read error. The V gene is TRBV7-8, the J gene TRBJ2-1, with TRBD1 matching over 7 bases. The CDR3 contains 17 residues. Germline-derived CDR1 and CDR2 are SGHVS and FQNEAQ. CDR3 bases: TGTGCCGGCAGCTTCGGACAGGTGGCCCTGAGACACAATGAGCAGTTCTCC. This translates into CAGSFGQVALRHNEQFS.

By sample fraction, this clonotype is medium-sized. V gene TRBV6-6 combines with J gene TRBJ1-2; 8 nucleotides line up with TRBD1. Germline V lookup: CDR1 MNHNY, CDR2 SVGAGI (reference sequence). The CDR3 extends over 15 amino acids. V shed 4 bases and J 4 bases; nucleotides not matched to a gene: 8. The CDR3 DNA is TGTGCCAGCAGTTCCGACGACGGGACAGGCTATGGCTACACCTTC. It yields the protein CASSSDDGTGYGYTF.

In regard to this clonotype: Its ends do not fully match the called genes, so a read error is possible. The chain uses TRBV4-2 and TRBJ2-1; 7 nucleotides agree with TRBD1. Per the germline V gene, CDR1 is LGHNA and CDR2 is YNFKEQ. The CDR3 is 18 amino acids. The CDR3 DNA reads as TGTGCCAGCAGTCAAGATTGGAGGACAGGCAGAGTCCACAATGAGCAGTTCTTC. This sequence encodes CASSQDWRTGRVHNEQFF.

The CDR3 loop reads CFISVGQTRDTQYF. In nucleotides, the CDR3 is TGTTTCATCAGTGTAGGACAAACCCGGGATACGCAGTATTTT. The V gene is TRBV10-3, the J gene TRBJ2-3; D perhaps matches TRBD1 (5 bases). Germline V gene sequence: CDR1 ENHRY, CDR2 SYGVKD. The CDR3 is 14 residues long.

DNA of the CDR3: TGTGCCAGCAGTTCAACAGGGGTGTCACCCCTCCACTTT. Translated: CASSSTGVSPLHF. V is TRBV6-6 and J is TRBJ1-6, with 7 bases matching TRBD1. This CDR3 spans 13 amino acids. Germline CDR1 and CDR2: MNHNY and SVGAGI (reference sequence). Trimming removed 4 bases from V and 10 bases from J; junction bases left unmatched: 4.

The V call is TRBV6-1, the J call TRBJ2-5; D call uncertain. Germline CDR1 and CDR2: MNHNS and SASEGT. V gave up 10 bases and J gave up 5 bases, with 17 bases separating them. The CDR3 covers 13 residues. The CDR3 DNA follows: TGTGCCACCAGCCTAGTATCGTGGGAGACCCAGTACTTC. This translates into CATSLVSWETQYF.

On this clonotype itself: A much bigger clone sits one base away, suggesting this may be a read error. The chain links TRBV7-8 to TRBJ2-6; 8 positions match TRBD1. Germline V gene sequence: CDR1 SGHVS, CDR2 FQNEAQ. CDR3 length equals 18 residues. The CDR3 loop reads CASSGYRGASSGADVLTF. CDR3 DNA: TGTGCCAGCAGCGGATACAGGGGGGCTAGCTCTGGGGCCGACGTCCTGACTTTC.

A remark on this clonotype: The junction departs from germline at one end; a sequencing error may be responsible. The chain has TRBV4-3 and TRBJ2-3; D remains ambiguous. This CDR3 comprises 15 residues. Germline V lookup: CDR1 LGHNA, CDR2 YSLEER. For the CDR3, the DNA is TGCGCCAGCAGCCCGAAGGGCGGAAGGGCAGATACGCAGTATTTC. It is translated as CASSPKGGRADTQYF.

This rearrangement joins TRBV12-3 or TRBV12-4 to TRBJ1-2; 7 positions agree with TRBD1. CDR3 length: 13 amino acids. Trimming took 11 bases from V and 10 from J; bases not matched to a gene: 16. The CDR3 protein is CACTSWGRGDYTF. In DNA form, the CDR3 reads TGTGCCTGCACTTCCTGGGGCAGGGGGGACTACACCTTC.

This clonotype came up once. No conserved phenylalanine or tryptophan ends this CDR3, so it is likely a read error. The DNA is left out, because the CDR3 cannot be placed on it with certainty; the CDR3 is given as TCRdb lists it. The rearrangement links TRBV10-3 to TRBJ2-2. The CDR3 extends over 18 residues, inclusive of both ends. Per the germline V gene, CDR1 is ENHRY and CDR2 is SYGVKD. CDR3 protein: CAISYEIVLIGNTGELYI.

About this clonotype itself: The junction differs from germline at one of its ends, possibly a read error. The V call is TRBV11-2, the J call TRBJ2-7; unclear D gene. Germline V gene lookup returns CDR1 SGHAT and CDR2 FQNNGV. CDR3 length: 14 amino acids. The CDR3 bases are TGTGCCAGCAGCTCTGTCAGGAACTCCTACGAGCAGTGCTTC. It specifies CASSSVRNSYEQCF. The variable domain in full, with the rest retrieved from reference TRBV11-2 and TRBJ2-7, is EAGVAQSPRYKIIEKRQSVAFWCNPISGHATLYWYQQILGQGPKLLIQFQNNGVVDDSQLPKDRFSAERLKGVDSTLKIQPAKLEDSAVYLCASSSVRNSYEQCFGPGTRLTVT.

This clonotype turned up a few times. One end of the junction varies from germline; a read error may be responsible. The chain employs TRBV4-1 and TRBJ2-1, with TRBD2 identical over 7 bases. Germline values: CDR1 MGHRA, CDR2 YSYEKL. CDR3 length: 19 residues. The CDR3 is CASSQDRGGRARIRNEQFF. The CDR3, as DNA: TGCGCCAGTAGCCAAGACCGAGGAGGGAGGGCGAGGATTCGCAATGAGCAGTTCTTC.

Concerning this clonotype itself: A read error may be the cause here, since a much bigger clone is one base away. The gene calls are TRBV7-9 and TRBJ2-4, with a tentative D call TRBD2 (6 bases). The CDR3 loop spans 15 amino acids. Per the germline V gene, CDR1 is SEHNR and CDR2 is FQNEAQ (reference sequence). CDR3 in amino acids: CASSLAVGRRGIKYF. In DNA, the CDR3 is TGTGCCAGCAGCTTAGCCGTCGGGAGAAGGGGCATTAAGTACTTC.

On this clonotype: A much more abundant neighbour one base away suggests this may be a read error. The chain recombines TRBV28 with TRBJ1-5; possibly TRBD1 for D (6 bases). CDR3 length equals 15 residues. Germline assignment: CDR1 MDHEN and CDR2 SYDVKM. Written as DNA, the CDR3 is TGTGTCAGCAGTTTGGGGGGGGCTCAGAATCAGCCCCAGCATTTT. As protein: CVSSLGGAQNQPQHF.

For this clonotype: One end of the junction is discordant with germline, which a read error may explain. CDR3 bases: TGTGCCACCAGCTTAGACGGGAGGGGGGCTGGGGCCAGCGTCCTGACTTTC. Amino acid sequence: CATSLDGRGAGASVLTF. The chain employs TRBV7-8 and TRBJ2-6; 8 bases align to TRBD2. This CDR3 contains 17 residues. CDR1 and CDR2 from the germline V gene are SGHVS and FQNEAQ.

Regarding this clonotype: At one boundary the junction diverges from the germline segment, which might be a read error. The rearrangement joins TRBV6-1 to TRBJ1-6; the D gene is possibly TRBD1 (5 bases). Per the germline V gene, CDR1 is MNHNS and CDR2 is SASEGT. This CDR3 spans 15 amino acids. DNA for the CDR3: TGTACCAGCAGTGAAGTCCAGGGAAATAATTCACCCCTCCACTTC. The encoded protein is CTSSEVQGNNSPLHF.

Remarks on this clonotype: A much bigger clone sits one base away, suggesting this may be a read error. The chain carries TRBV5-1 and TRBJ2-3, with D uncertain. There are 14 residues in the CDR3. Germline CDR1 SGHRS, CDR2 YFSETQ. The DNA of the CDR3 is TGCGCCAGCAGCCAGGAGTGGTTGGCAGATAAGCAGTATTTT. Its translation is CASSQEWLADKQYF.

On this clonotype itself: Relative to the germline gene, one junction end is altered; a read error may explain this. The chain employs TRBV14 and TRBJ2-1; 8 bases align to TRBD2. Germline values: CDR1 SGHDN, CDR2 FVKESK. This CDR3 is built from 16 residues. CDR3: CANSAVAGWVNNEEFF. Written as DNA, the CDR3 is TGTGCTAACAGTGCCGTAGCGGGATGGGTAAACAATGAGGAGTTCTTC.

On this clonotype: Since the CDR3 does not end with the conserved phenylalanine or tryptophan, this likely comes from a read error. V is TRBV29-1 and J is TRBJ2-2; possibly TRBD1 or TRBD2 for D (5 bases each). Germline V CDR1 and CDR2: SQVTM, ANQGSEA. The CDR3 is made up of 15 amino acids. The chain's CDR3 is CSVGLGWGMTGELFS. The CDR3 DNA reads TGCAGTGTTGGTTTAGGGTGGGGGATGACCGGGGAGCTGTTTTCT.

A note on this clonotype: Here the CDR3 omits its conserved ending phenylalanine or tryptophan, so a read error is the likely source. The genes are TRBV30 and TRBJ1-5; D unclear. Germline CDR1 GTSNPN, CDR2 SVGIG (reference sequence). The CDR3 is 13 residues long. Deletions cut 2 bases from V and 4 bases from J, with 9 bases between. The CDR3 nucleotides read TGTGCCTGGAGTTTTGCCGGAAATCAGCCCCAGCATTTA. Translating it yields CAWSFAGNQPQHL.

A remark on this clonotype: Germline is not matched at one junction end, which may reflect a read error. CDR3 region: CASISDGAISYNEHFF. The CDR3 DNA is TGCGCCAGCATTTCAGACGGGGCGATCTCCTACAATGAGCACTTCTTC. J is TRBJ2-1 and V is TRBV5-1; tentatively, D is TRBD1 or TRBD2 (5 bases each). This CDR3 region has 16 residues. The germline CDR1 and CDR2 sequences are SGHRS and YFSETQ.

The CDR3 loop reads CASSLGGVGVQYF. CDR3 sequence (DNA): TGTGCCAGCAGTTTAGGGGGGGTCGGGGTGCAGTACTTC. This chain joins TRBV12-3 or TRBV12-4 and TRBJ2-7; maybe TRBD2 (6 bases). V was pared by 1 base and J by 9 bases, with 13 bases between. The CDR3 has 13 amino acids.

With regard to this clonotype: A much larger clone lies a single base off, so this may be a read error. This chain links TRBV28 with TRBJ2-3; D is tentatively TRBD1 or TRBD2 (5 bases each). V was clipped by 1 base and J by 0 bases, with 17 bases between them. This CDR3 region has 18 residues. Germline CDR1 is MDHEN and CDR2 is SYDVKM. DNA of the CDR3: TGTGCCAGCAGTTTATTAGGGACCAGAGGTTCTAGCACAGATACGCAGTATTTT. Protein: CASSLLGTRGSSTDTQYF.

This rearrangement joins TRBV6-5 to TRBJ1-1, with no clear D. The CDR3 is 13 residues long. Germline V gene lookup returns CDR1 MNHEY and CDR2 SVGAGI. With 7 bases removed from V and 7 bases from J, the gap between germline ends came to 16 bases. CDR3 nucleotide sequence: TGTGCCAGCATTCTAGCCAGTTACATTGAAGCTTTCTTT. It translates to CASILASYIEAFF.

On this clonotype: At one end the junction does not follow the germline gene, possibly because of a read error. This sequence joins TRBV4-2 and TRBJ2-2; no reliable D call. The CDR3 runs to 14 residues. Germline V gene data show CDR1 as LGHNA and CDR2 as YNFKEQ. The CDR3 sequence is CVSSPECSTGELFF. The CDR3 coding sequence is TGTGTCAGCAGCCCGGAATGTTCCACCGGGGAGCTGTTTTTT.

Comment on this clonotype: The junction does not match germline at one end; this may be a read error. J is TRBJ1-1 and V is TRBV29-1; tentative D call: TRBD1 (5 bases). This CDR3 region has 14 residues. Germline CDR1 and CDR2: SQVTM and ANQGSEA. The CDR3 is CSVLQTDSNTEALF. In DNA, the CDR3 is TGCAGCGTTCTTCAGACAGACAGCAACACTGAGGCTCTCTTT.

This clonotype showed up many times. J is TRBJ1-5 and V is TRBV28; D gene unclear. Trimming pared 2 bases from V and 7 bases from J, leaving 6 bases between. In germline, CDR1 is MDHEN, CDR2 SYDVKM. This CDR3 spans 12 amino acids. CDR3 sequence (DNA): TGTGCCAGCAGTTTACGAGGGCAGCCCCAGCATTTT. It is translated as CASSLRGQPQHF.

The chain employs TRBV4-1 and TRBJ1-2, with D possibly being TRBD1 (5 bases). The CDR3 consists of 16 residues. From germline, CDR1 is MGHRA and CDR2 YSYEKL. The V end was cut by 3 bases, the J end by 4 bases, with 18 bases between. CDR3 sequence: CASSHSGKGTGYGYTF. CDR3 nucleotides: TGCGCCAGCAGCCACAGTGGAAAGGGGACGGGCTATGGCTACACCTTC.

About this clonotype itself: Because it lacks the conserved phenylalanine or tryptophan at the end, this CDR3 is likely a read error. V is TRBV11-1 and J is TRBJ2-3; D unclear. Germline V gene data show CDR1 as SGHAT and CDR2 as FQDESV (reference sequence). The CDR3 is 14 amino acids. The CDR3 loop reads CTNSPPPEADMQYY. CDR3 bases: TGTACCAACAGCCCACCCCCTGAAGCAGATATGCAGTATTAT.

This clonotype was detected a few times. This may be a read error: a much more frequent sequence differs by one nucleotide. This chain uses TRBV28 with TRBJ2-2; weak D call: TRBD1 (5 bases). This CDR3 region has 13 residues. The V gene's germline CDR1 is MDHEN and CDR2 SYDVKM. The CDR3: CVSSGQNTGELFF. DNA of the CDR3: TGTGTCAGCAGTGGACAGAACACCGGGGAGCTGTTTTTT.

In this sample, this clonotype turned up a few times. Possible read error: a much larger clone is one base away. The chain has TRBV11-2 and TRBJ2-3, with TRBD2 identical over 9 bases. The germline V gene has CDR1 SGHAT and CDR2 FQNNGV. The CDR3 loop spans 16 amino acids. This CDR3 reads CASSILAGSSIDTQYF. The CDR3 nucleotides are TGTGCCAGCAGCATCCTAGCGGGGTCTAGCATAGATACGCAGTATTTT.